This TCR beta chain was retrieved from a study of blood T cell repertoires in COVID-19. Across the whole study: COVID-19 samples, acute and convalescent, were from the United States, Italy and Spain. From T cells, B-cell-depleted T cells, or PBMCs came the material, which was cDNA or gDNA.

As processed by the authors: The assay estimated nucleated cells by amplifying reference gene primers. Measured with immunoSEQ multiplex PCR; TCRdb has only the in-frame clones, and not every one. The V and J calls and clone size are taken from that table; D and trimming were inferred from the DNA. The profile shows roughly 200,000 clones, over 70% of them singletons. V shed 5 bases and J 2 bases; nucleotides not matched to a gene: 11. The CDR3 runs to 17 residues. Germline V gene lookup returns CDR1 SGHTA and CDR2 FQGNSA. The J gene is TRBJ2-3, the V gene TRBV7-2, with TRBD2 matching 9 bases. This TCR was sampled from a middle-aged man with acute or convalescent COVID-19. Sequencing was performed on peripheral blood. CDR3 sequence reads: CASSHKILAGNTDTQYF. In DNA, the CDR3 is TGTGCCAGCAGCCATAAAATTCTAGCGGGAAACACAGATACGCAGTATTTT.